These 25 T cell receptor beta chains originate from one sample sequenced in a study of blood T cell repertoires in COVID-19. Profiling relied on immunoSEQ multiplex PCR, and the TCRdb table lists in-frame clones only, not all of them. The sample holds fewer than 250,000 clones, about 90% seen once. The specimen sequenced was PBMCs or T cells enriched from blood (not recorded which). These receptors were collected from a man between 45 and 60 years old who had been exposed to COVID-19.

The chain combines TRBV7-2 with TRBJ2-2; the match to TRBD2 covers 7 bases. The CDR3 is 15 residues long. The trim removed 8 bases at V and 6 bases at J, leaving 12 bases unmatched. The V gene's germline CDR1 is SGHTA and CDR2 FQGNSA. The CDR3 loop is CASRDYGIRAGELFF. Here the CDR3 DNA reads TGTGCCAGCCGGGACTACGGGATTAGGGCCGGGGAGCTGTTTTTT.

The chain is built from TRBV19 and TRBJ1-2, with D maybe TRBD1 (5 bases). The CDR3 covers 14 residues. With 8 bases removed from V and 4 bases from J, the gap between germline ends came to 17 bases. Germline CDR1 reads LNHDA; CDR2 reads SQIVND (reference sequence). The CDR3 protein is CASVTKGRSYGYTF. In DNA form, the CDR3 reads TGTGCCAGTGTAACGAAGGGGCGGTCCTATGGCTACACCTTC.

The table lists this clone with a count of one. V and J are TRBV10-3 and TRBJ1-4; D not resolved. The germline gives CDR1 ENHRY, CDR2 SYGVKD. This CDR3 region has 14 residues. Trimming left V 10 bases short and J 0 bases short, with 12 bases between. CDR3: CATRWEATNEKLFF. CDR3 nucleotide sequence: TGTGCCACACGTTGGGAGGCAACTAATGAAAAACTGTTTTTT.

The chain uses TRBV3-1 (or the pseudogene TRBV3-2) and TRBJ2-1; 10 nucleotides align to TRBD1. Per the germline V gene, CDR1 is LGHDT and CDR2 is YNNKEL (reference sequence). The CDR3 runs 16 residues. V lost 3 bases to trimming and J lost 5 bases; unmatched junction nucleotides: 7. The CDR3 sequence is CASSQAGTGVNNEQFF. The CDR3 DNA reads as TGTGCCAGCAGCCAGGCCGGGACAGGGGTCAACAATGAGCAGTTCTTC.

This chain connects TRBV5-1 to TRBJ1-1; 9 nucleotides match TRBD1. CDR1 and CDR2 from the germline V gene are SGHRS and YFSETQ. This CDR3 contains 15 residues. V was pared by 6 bases and J by 3 bases, with 9 bases of the junction left unmatched. In DNA, the CDR3 is TGCGCCAGCACCGAGACAGGGGGAGTGTACACTGAAGCTTTCTTT. Its translation: CASTETGGVYTEAFF. The variable domain in full, completed from reference TRBV5-1 and TRBJ1-1, reads KAGVTQTPRYLIKTRGQQVTLSCSPISGHRSVSWYQQTPGQGLQFLFEYFSETQRNKGNFPGRFSGRQFSNSRSEMNVSTLELGDSALYLCASTETGGVYTEAFFGQGTRLTVV.

The gene calls are TRBV29-1 and TRBJ1-2; D might be TRBD1 (6 bases). Trimming cost V 5 bases and J 3 bases, with 13 bases left between them. The CDR3 length is 13 residues. Per the germline V gene, CDR1 is SQVTM and CDR2 is ANQGSEA. CDR3 sequence (DNA): TGCAGCGTTAATTCGGACAGTCACTATGGCTACACCTTC. Its translation: CSVNSDSHYGYTF.

The chain joins TRBV7-8 to TRBJ2-2, with 15 bases matching TRBD2. The CDR3 has 19 amino acids. Unmatched junction bases numbered 9, after V lost 0 bases and J lost 7 bases. The germline gives CDR1 SGHVS, CDR2 FQNEAQ. The CDR3 reads CASSLARAGTSGRHGELFF. For the CDR3, the DNA is TGTGCCAGCAGCTTAGCCAGAGCCGGGACTAGCGGGAGGCACGGGGAGCTGTTTTTT.

The genes are TRBV4-1 and TRBJ2-6; TRBD2 aligns across 10 bases. V gave up 1 base and J gave up 2 bases; unmatched junction bases: 8. Germline values: CDR1 MGHRA, CDR2 YSYEKL. This CDR3 region has 19 residues. The CDR3 protein is CASSQAPAGGPPGANVLTF. CDR3 in DNA: TGCGCCAGCAGCCAAGCCCCAGCGGGAGGGCCACCTGGGGCCAACGTCCTGACTTTC.

The chain couples TRBV28 to TRBJ1-4; D may be TRBD1 (6 bases). Trimming shortened V by 7 bases and J by 0 bases, and 6 bases separated the two germline ends. The CDR3 has 13 residues. Germline assignment: CDR1 MDHEN and CDR2 SYDVKM. Here the CDR3 reads CASNRATNEKLFF. In nucleotides, the CDR3 is TGTGCCAGCAACAGGGCAACTAATGAAAAACTGTTTTTT.

The V and J genes are TRBV5-1 and TRBJ2-2; D not certain. Germline lookup yields CDR1 SGHRS and CDR2 YFSETQ. The CDR3 is 15 amino acids. V lost 2 bases and J 0 bases, leaving 8 bases between the germline ends. CDR3 sequence reads: CASSLVSTNTGELFF. DNA of the CDR3: TGCGCCAGCAGCTTAGTCAGTACGAACACCGGGGAGCTGTTTTTT. The full variable domain, rest sourced from reference TRBV5-1 and TRBJ2-2, is KAGVTQTPRYLIKTRGQQVTLSCSPISGHRSVSWYQQTPGQGLQFLFEYFSETQRNKGNFPGRFSGRQFSNSRSEMNVSTLELGDSALYLCASSLVSTNTGELFFGEGSRLTVL.

This sequence joins TRBV28 and TRBJ1-2; 12 positions match TRBD1. CDR1 and CDR2 from the germline V gene are MDHEN and SYDVKM. V was clipped by 6 bases and J by 3 bases; unmatched bases: 17. The CDR3 has 19 amino acids. CDR3 nucleotide sequence: TGTGCCAGCAGCCCCGGTCACCGGGACAGGGGGCCCGGGGACTATGGCTACACCTTC. It translates to CASSPGHRDRGPGDYGYTF.

CDR3: CANGGVDTCYSNQPQHF. CDR3 DNA sequence: TGTGCCAACGGGGGGGTGGACACATGCTATAGCAATCAGCCCCAGCATTTT. The rearrangement links TRBV9 to TRBJ1-5, with TRBD1 as a possible D gene (5 bases). Germline V gene sequence: CDR1 SGDLS, CDR2 YYNGEE. The CDR3 runs 17 residues. V lost 9 bases to trimming and J lost 0 bases, with 22 bases between them.

The count of this clone is one. This chain connects TRBV7-6 to TRBJ1-2; maybe TRBD1 (5 bases). In germline, CDR1 is SGHVS, CDR2 FNYEAQ. The germline V and J ends were trimmed by 4 bases and 1 base, with 19 bases remaining between them. CDR3 length equals 17 residues. The CDR3 region has the DNA TGTGCCAGCAGCTCCACACGGGACCAGGAGGGTAACTATGGCTACACCTTC. This encodes CASSSTRDQEGNYGYTF. Full variable domain (rest looked up from reference TRBV7-6 and TRBJ1-2): GAGVSQSPRYKVTKRGQDVALRCDPISGHVSLYWYRQALGQGPEFLTYFNYEAQQDKSGLPNDRFSAERPEGSISTLTIQRTEQRDSAMYRCASSSTRDQEGNYGYTFGSGTRLTVV.

This chain joins TRBV11-3 and TRBJ2-1; maybe TRBD1 (7 bases). CDR1 and CDR2 from the germline V gene are SGHNT and YENEEA. V lost 2 bases to trimming and J lost 2 bases, with 13 bases between them. The CDR3 runs to 16 residues. The CDR3 region is CASSLRQGGTYNEQFF. The CDR3 nucleotides are TGTGCCAGCAGCTTACGACAGGGAGGTACCTACAATGAGCAGTTCTTC.

The chain links TRBV5-5 to TRBJ1-6, with 7 bases lining up with TRBD1. Trimming removed 0 bases from V and 7 bases from J; junction bases left unmatched: 7. CDR1 is SGHKS and CDR2 is YYEKEE in the germline V gene (reference sequence). The CDR3 has 16 amino acids. The CDR3 DNA reads as TGTGCCAGCAGCTTGGGGGCTGAGACAGGGAATTCACCCCTCCACTTT. Its protein is CASSLGAETGNSPLHF.

On this clone: One end of the junction does not line up with germline, which may come from a read error. The chain is built from TRBV23-1 and TRBJ1-2, with D perhaps matching TRBD1 (6 bases). TRBV23-1 is an open reading frame whose function is uncertain. The CDR3 has 17 residues. As DNA, the CDR3 is TGCGCCAGCAGTCAATCTGGAACAGGGTTACCCTTCTATGGCTATACCTTC. Its protein is CASSQSGTGLPFYGYTF.

CDR3 nucleotide sequence: TGTGCCAGCAGCTTACCACCCGGACAGGCATATAATTCACCCCTCCACTTT. Protein sequence: CASSLPPGQAYNSPLHF. V gene TRBV7-9 combines with J gene TRBJ1-6, with TRBD1 matching 7 bases. CDR3 size: 17 residues. Germline values: CDR1 SEHNR, CDR2 FQNEAQ (reference sequence). The V gene end was trimmed by 2 bases and the J gene end by 4 bases; junction bases not matched to a gene: 8.

This clone has a count of ten or more. The J gene is TRBJ1-6, the V gene TRBV5-1, with 7 nucleotides matching TRBD1. Germline CDR1 reads SGHRS; CDR2 reads YFSETQ. V lost 2 bases and J lost 5; bases outside the gene matches: 1. The CDR3 loop spans 14 amino acids. The CDR3 spells CASSFGQDNSPLHF. In DNA, the CDR3 is TGCGCCAGCAGCTTTGGACAGGATAATTCACCCCTCCACTTT.

Only a few counts were recorded for this clone. V gene TRBV4-1 combines with J gene TRBJ2-5, with D possibly being TRBD1 (6 bases). V dropped 4 bases and J dropped 2 bases, with 14 bases sitting between them. From germline, CDR1 is MGHRA and CDR2 YSYEKL. CDR3 length: 15 amino acids. The CDR3 DNA is TGCGCCAGCAGCCCTCCCAGGGGCCAGCAAGAGACCCAGTACTTC. Translating it yields CASSPPRGQQETQYF.

This chain connects TRBV19 to TRBJ2-7; possibly TRBD2 for D (5 bases). Germline V lookup: CDR1 LNHDA, CDR2 SQIVND (reference sequence). V was trimmed by 4 bases and J by 7 bases, leaving 11 bases between them. This CDR3 is 12 amino acids long. In DNA, the CDR3 is TGTGCCAGTAGTAATGCAGGAGGAGAGCAGTACTTC. This encodes CASSNAGGEQYF.

The chain recombines TRBV29-1 with TRBJ2-7; 11 nucleotides agree with TRBD2. This CDR3 has 14 residues. Trimming cost V 6 bases and J 0 bases; bases outside gene matches: 4. Germline assignment: CDR1 SQVTM and CDR2 ANQGSEA. In nucleotides, the CDR3 is TGCAGCGTCCAACTAGCGGGGGCCTCCTACGAGCAGTACTTC. This gives the protein CSVQLAGASYEQYF.

The chain joins TRBV11-2 to TRBJ2-7, with D perhaps matching TRBD2 (5 bases). The CDR3 runs to 13 residues. Germline V gene sequence: CDR1 SGHAT, CDR2 FQNNGV. Between the trimmed V and J ends, which lost 0 bases and 10 bases, there was a span of 13 bases. For the CDR3, the DNA is TGTGCCAGCAGCTTAGATTCGGGGTGGTTTCAGTACTTC. This encodes CASSLDSGWFQYF. Variable domain in full (rest from reference TRBV11-2 and TRBJ2-7): EAGVAQSPRYKIIEKRQSVAFWCNPISGHATLYWYQQILGQGPKLLIQFQNNGVVDDSQLPKDRFSAERLKGVDSTLKIQPAKLEDSAVYLCASSLDSGWFQYFGPGTRLTVT.

The CDR3 coding sequence is TGCGCCAGCAGCCGGACAGGGGTAGGCTACACCTTC. Translation gives CASSRTGVGYTF. V gene TRBV5-1 combines with J gene TRBJ1-2; 9 bases are shared with TRBD1. This CDR3 is built from 12 residues. V was clipped by 4 bases and J by 8 bases; unmatched bases: 3. CDR1 SGHRS and CDR2 YFSETQ come from the germline V gene.

The chain recombines TRBV27 with TRBJ2-7, with D maybe TRBD2 (5 bases). The CDR3 is 14 residues long. The V end lost 5 bases, the J end lost 6 bases, and 17 bases lay between the germline ends. The V gene's germline CDR1 is MNHEY and CDR2 SMNVEV (reference sequence). The CDR3 here is CASSLGPRAREQYV. CDR3 in DNA: TGTGCCAGCAGTCTTGGACCGAGGGCCCGCGAGCAGTACGTC.

J is TRBJ1-2 and V is TRBV19; D not resolved. Germline V gene data show CDR1 as LNHDA and CDR2 as SQIVND (reference sequence). The CDR3 sequence is 12 residues long. V was shortened by 8 bases and J by 4 bases, with 11 bases between the two germline ends. CDR3 nucleotides: TGTGCCAGTCAAACAGAGCTCTATGGCTACACCTTC. Protein product: CASQTELYGYTF.